One sample yielded the 14 T cell receptor beta chains listed below, sequenced in a study of blood T cell repertoires in COVID-19. The data were produced by immunoSEQ multiplex PCR, yet TCRdb's version contains in-frame clones alone and is incomplete. Here the sample spans about 220,000 clones, about 80% being singletons. Sample: peripheral blood. The receptors were gathered from a woman in her sixties or seventies with acute or convalescent COVID-19.

This rearrangement joins TRBV19 to TRBJ1-1; TRBD1 agrees at 9 bases. J was trimmed by 4 bases and V by 8 bases; bases with no gene match: 8. This CDR3 contains 14 residues. CDR1 LNHDA and CDR2 SQIVND come from the germline V gene (reference sequence). This CDR3 reads CASAKQGAGTEAFF. The CDR3 DNA follows: TGTGCCAGTGCTAAACAGGGGGCAGGCACTGAAGCTTTCTTT.

This clone was counted a single time. The chain couples TRBV4-1 to TRBJ2-5, with 10 positions matching TRBD1. The ends lost 3 bases at V and 2 bases at J; junction bases unmatched: 6. There are 16 residues in the CDR3. Germline values: CDR1 MGHRA, CDR2 YSYEKL. The CDR3 sequence is CASSQTWTGGQETQYF. CDR3 DNA: TGCGCCAGCAGCCAGACTTGGACAGGGGGACAAGAGACCCAGTACTTC.

The gene calls are TRBV18 and TRBJ1-2, with 8 bases lining up with TRBD1. Germline lookup yields CDR1 KGHSH and CDR2 LQKENI. V was clipped by 4 bases and J by 2 bases; unmatched bases: 12. The CDR3 runs 17 residues. In DNA, the CDR3 is TGTGCCAGCTCACAGAACCCGTTGACAGGGGCGAACTATGGCTACACCTTC. This gives the protein CASSQNPLTGANYGYTF.

The chain employs TRBV6-6 and TRBJ2-5; TRBD1 agrees at 7 bases. Germline V gene data show CDR1 as MNHNY and CDR2 as SVGAGI (reference sequence). The CDR3 contains 14 residues. V lost 5 bases, J lost 5 bases, and 8 bases stayed unmatched. The CDR3 loop is CASSRRGGMETQYF. CDR3 DNA sequence: TGTGCCAGCAGTCGTCGAGGGGGCATGGAGACCCAGTACTTC.

The chain has TRBV2 and TRBJ2-7; D might be TRBD2 (6 bases). V was pared by 5 bases and J by 7 bases, with 24 bases between. This CDR3 has 16 amino acids. CDR1 is SNHLY and CDR2 is FYNNEI in the germline V gene. DNA for the CDR3: TGTGCCAGCAGTACTTCCGGGAGCCCCTCGTTGGGGGAGCAGTACTTC. It translates to CASSTSGSPSLGEQYF.

The chain recombines TRBV9 with TRBJ1-2; tentatively, D is TRBD1 (5 bases). This CDR3 has 14 amino acids. The germline V and J ends were trimmed by 3 bases and 6 bases, with 15 bases remaining between them. CDR1 and CDR2 from the germline V gene are SGDLS and YYNGEE. This CDR3 is CASSARLRGDGYTF. The CDR3 DNA follows: TGTGCCAGCAGCGCGAGACTTCGGGGGGATGGCTACACCTTC.

The chain links TRBV14 to TRBJ2-1; possibly TRBD2 for D (6 bases). Germline loops: CDR1 SGHDN, CDR2 FVKESK. CDR3 length equals 14 residues. Trimming cost V 2 bases and J 5 bases, with 10 bases left between them. CDR3 DNA: TGTGCCAGCAGCCAACCTTCTAGCGACAATGAGCAGTTCTTC. Translating it yields CASSQPSSDNEQFF.

CDR3 sequence reads: CASLAPNTGELFF. CDR3 DNA sequence: TGTGCCAGCCTAGCCCCGAACACCGGGGAGCTGTTTTTT. The genes are TRBV6-5 and TRBJ2-2; a weak D match, TRBD2 (5 bases). This CDR3 region has 13 residues. The germline gives CDR1 MNHEY, CDR2 SVGAGI. The V end was cut by 8 bases, the J end by 0 bases, with 7 bases between.

Here the CDR3 DNA reads TGTGCCTGGAGGAACACGAACACTGAAGCTTTCTTT. This encodes CAWRNTNTEAFF. The genes are TRBV30 and TRBJ1-1; no reliable D call. This CDR3 is built from 12 residues. V was cut by 3 bases and J by 1 base, with 6 bases left in between. Germline CDR1 reads GTSNPN; CDR2 reads SVGIG (reference sequence).

The CDR3 DNA reads as TGTGCCAGCAGTTCCGGGACAGGGATATCAAGGGGCGGCTACACCTTC. It is translated as CASSSGTGISRGGYTF. The chain is built from TRBV6-2 or TRBV6-3 and TRBJ1-2; TRBD1 agrees at 9 bases. CDR3 length: 16 residues. Germline assignment: CDR1 MNHEY and CDR2 SVGEGT. V trimming: 4 bases; J trimming: 8 bases; junction bases outside the gene matches: 14.

The chain combines TRBV7-2 with TRBJ1-2, with D maybe TRBD1 (6 bases). This CDR3 has 14 amino acids. Germline CDR1 is SGHTA and CDR2 is FQGNSA. V was clipped by 3 bases and J by 4 bases, with 12 bases between them. As DNA, the CDR3 is TGTGCCAGCAGCTTCTCCGGACAGACCTATGGCTACACCTTC. It translates to CASSFSGQTYGYTF.

The V gene is TRBV7-2, the J gene TRBJ2-1, with D unresolved. V lost 5 bases and J 2 bases, leaving 10 bases between the germline ends. This CDR3 has 14 amino acids. Looked up from germline, CDR1 is SGHTA and CDR2 is FQGNSA. CDR3 nucleotides: TGTGCCAGCAGCCCGCGTCCAACCTACAATGAGCAGTTCTTC. Protein sequence: CASSPRPTYNEQFF.

This clone has just a few counts. The V call is TRBV6-5, the J call TRBJ2-2; D gene unclear. This CDR3 is 14 amino acids long. Germline V lookup: CDR1 MNHEY, CDR2 SVGAGI. V was pared by 8 bases and J by 6 bases, with 16 bases between. The CDR3 sequence: CASRLLFGAGELFF. The CDR3, as DNA: TGTGCCAGCCGCCTCTTGTTCGGAGCCGGGGAGCTGTTTTTT.

J is TRBJ2-2 and V is TRBV30, with D possibly matching TRBD1 (6 bases). Germline CDR1 and CDR2: GTSNPN and SVGIG (reference sequence). The CDR3 loop spans 14 amino acids. Trimming took off 3 bases at V and 5 bases at J, with 13 bases between the two ends. In nucleotides, the CDR3 is TGTGCCTGGAGGGTAACAGGGTTGACCGGGGAGCTGTTTTTT. Protein product: CAWRVTGLTGELFF.